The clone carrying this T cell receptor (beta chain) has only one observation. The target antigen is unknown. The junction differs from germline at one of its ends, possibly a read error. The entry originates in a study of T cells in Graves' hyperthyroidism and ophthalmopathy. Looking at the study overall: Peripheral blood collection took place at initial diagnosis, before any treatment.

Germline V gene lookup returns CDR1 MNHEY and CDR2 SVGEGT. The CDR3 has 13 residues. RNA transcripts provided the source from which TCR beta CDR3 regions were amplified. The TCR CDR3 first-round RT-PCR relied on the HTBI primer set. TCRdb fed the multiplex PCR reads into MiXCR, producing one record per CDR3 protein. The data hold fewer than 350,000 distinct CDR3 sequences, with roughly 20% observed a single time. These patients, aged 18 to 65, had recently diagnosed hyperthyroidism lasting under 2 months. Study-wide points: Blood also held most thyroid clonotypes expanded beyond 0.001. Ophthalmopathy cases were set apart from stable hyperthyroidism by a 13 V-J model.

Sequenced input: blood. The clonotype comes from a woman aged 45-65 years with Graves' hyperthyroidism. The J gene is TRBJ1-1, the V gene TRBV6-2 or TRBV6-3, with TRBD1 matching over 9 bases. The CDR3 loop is CAGSTGGYTEAFF. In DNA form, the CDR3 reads TGTGCCGGCAGTACAGGGGGCTACACTGAAGCTTTCTTT.